Below, 7 T cell receptor beta chains from the same sample are listed, as sequenced in a study of T cells in Graves' hyperthyroidism and ophthalmopathy. Amplification yielded TCR beta CDR3 regions, with RNA transcripts as the source. Researchers ran a first-round RT-PCR on the TCR CDR3 using the HTBI primer set. TCRdb re-analysed the multiplex PCR reads in MiXCR, keeping a single row per CDR3 protein. Of more than 500,000 distinct CDR3 sequences detected, about 16% appear once; the ten largest clones hold 25% to 30%. The sequencing input was blood. The receptor source for this set is a woman younger than 45 with Graves' ophthalmopathy.

This clonotype was seen many times. This chain joins TRBV6-2 or TRBV6-3 and TRBJ2-1, with 9 nucleotides matching TRBD2. After removal of 0 bases from V and 6 bases from J, the junction contained 9 bases not matched to a gene. Germline lookup yields CDR1 MNHEY and CDR2 SVGEGT. The CDR3 is 17 amino acids. The CDR3 DNA sequence: TGTGCCAGCAGTTACTCTTTAGCGGGAGATTGGGGCAATGAGCAGTTCTTC. Amino acid sequence: CASSYSLAGDWGNEQFF.

This clonotype turned up a few times. Here the CDR3 reads CATSGRESVGNEQFF. Here the CDR3 DNA reads TGTGCCACCAGTGGTCGGGAGTCGGTGGGGAATGAGCAGTTCTTC. The chain carries TRBV24-1 and TRBJ2-1; tentative D call: TRBD2 (6 bases). Trimming cost V 5 bases and J 7 bases, with 17 bases left between them. The CDR3 loop spans 15 amino acids. In germline, CDR1 is KGHDR, CDR2 SFDVKD.

This rearrangement joins TRBV20-1 to TRBJ2-7; 9 nucleotides line up with TRBD2. V dropped 5 bases and J dropped 3; count of bases not matched to a gene: 2. The CDR3 has 12 amino acids. Germline V gene sequence: CDR1 DFQATT, CDR2 SNEGSKA (reference sequence). CDR3 sequence: CSAQLAGYEQYF. For the CDR3, the DNA is TGCAGTGCTCAACTAGCGGGCTACGAGCAGTACTTC.

This clonotype was detected ten times or more. The chain joins TRBV20-1 to TRBJ2-1, with a tentative D call TRBD2 (5 bases). The CDR3 totals 14 residues. The V and J ends lost 6 bases and 10 bases respectively, with 22 bases between them. CDR1 DFQATT and CDR2 SNEGSKA come from the germline V gene (reference sequence). CDR3 sequence: CSALPEADLGEQFF. The CDR3 coding sequence is TGCAGTGCCCTACCGGAGGCGGATTTAGGCGAGCAGTTCTTC.

The rearrangement uses TRBV27 and TRBJ1-6; no clear D. V lost 2 bases and J lost 0, with 17 bases in between. CDR1 MNHEY and CDR2 SMNVEV come from the germline V gene (reference sequence). The CDR3 runs to 19 residues. CDR3 region: CASSLKWTRSLSYNSPLHF. CDR3 nucleotide sequence: TGTGCCAGCAGTTTAAAATGGACCCGTTCACTCTCCTATAATTCACCCCTCCACTTT.

This clonotype was detected a few times. The rearrangement links TRBV7-3 to TRBJ2-7; D is undetermined. This CDR3 region has 16 residues. CDR1 is SGHTA and CDR2 is FQGTGA in the germline V gene. Deletions cut 2 bases from V and 6 bases from J, with 20 bases between. CDR3 protein: CASSLERLAAGPEQYF. The CDR3 DNA follows: TGTGCCAGCAGCTTAGAAAGGTTGGCAGCTGGTCCCGAGCAGTACTTC. Looking up the rest from reference TRBV7-3 and TRBJ2-7 gives the full variable domain: GAGVSQTPSNKVTEKGKYVELRCDPISGHTALYWYRQSLGQGPEFLIYFQGTGAADDSGLPNDRFFAVRPEGSVSTLKIQRTERGDSAVYLCASSLERLAAGPEQYFGPGTRLTVT.

This clonotype came up many times. The chain employs TRBV5-1 and TRBJ2-1, with a tentative D call TRBD2 (6 bases). Germline V gene sequence: CDR1 SGHRS, CDR2 YFSETQ. V lost 3 bases, J lost 7 bases, and 20 bases lay in between. This CDR3 is built from 16 residues. CDR3 in amino acids: CASSSVAAGSDNEQFF. The CDR3 DNA reads TGCGCCAGCAGCTCGGTCGCGGCGGGAAGTGATAATGAGCAGTTCTTC.